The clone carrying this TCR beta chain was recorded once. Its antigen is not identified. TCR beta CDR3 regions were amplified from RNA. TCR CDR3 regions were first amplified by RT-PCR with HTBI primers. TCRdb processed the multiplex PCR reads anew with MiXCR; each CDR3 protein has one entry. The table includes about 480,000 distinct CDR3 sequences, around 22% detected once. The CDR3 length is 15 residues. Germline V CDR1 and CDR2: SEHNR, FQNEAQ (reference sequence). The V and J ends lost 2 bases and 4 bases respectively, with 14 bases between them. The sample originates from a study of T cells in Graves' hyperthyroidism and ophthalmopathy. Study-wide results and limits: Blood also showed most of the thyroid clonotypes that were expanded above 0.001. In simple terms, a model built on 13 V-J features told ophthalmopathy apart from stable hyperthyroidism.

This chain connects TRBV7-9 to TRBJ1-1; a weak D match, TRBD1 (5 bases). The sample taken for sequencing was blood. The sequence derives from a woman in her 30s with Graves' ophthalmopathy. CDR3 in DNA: TGTGCCAGCAGCTTACTCGGGGCGGAGAGCACTGAAGCTTTCTTT. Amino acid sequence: CASSLLGAESTEAFF.